The clone carrying this T cell receptor (beta chain) appeared a few times. Its target is not known. The data were obtained in a study of T-cell reconstitution after alpha-beta-depleted transplantation in children. Whole-study results and caveats: T-cell counts and diversity at one year following transplant were attributed mainly to newly produced T cells. There were reportedly several hundred expanded graft clones from which alpha-beta T cells came about two months after transplant. High day-60 TCRbeta diversity in some patients came from surviving recipient T cells and thymic progenitors.

The TCRbeta library incorporated unique molecular identifiers. TCRdb processed the PCR reads anew with MiXCR; each CDR3 protein has one entry. Of hundreds of thousands of distinct CDR3 sequences in the sample, around 13% are singletons; the top ten hold roughly 0.77%. V shed 4 bases and J 3 bases; nucleotides not matched to a gene: 9. CDR3 size: 16 residues. CDR1 is MDHEN and CDR2 is SYDVKM in the germline V gene. The TCR originated in a girl aged 2 to 9 with congenital amegakaryocytic thrombocytopenia, due to receive a stem cell transplant. The sequencing used PBMCs, collected before TCRalphabeta/CD19-depleted stem cell transplant. The genes are TRBV28 and TRBJ2-7; the match to TRBD1 covers 10 bases. The CDR3 is CASSSLDRTGGYEQYF. Written as DNA, the CDR3 is TGTGCCAGCAGTTCTCTCGATCGGACAGGGGGCTACGAGCAGTACTTC.